These 12 T cell receptor beta chains originate from one sample sequenced in a study of cytomegalovirus exposure and HLA in healthy donors (dated by TCRdb to 2016 to 2017). The receptor library was made with the immunoSEQ multiplex PCR assay. For the multiplex PCR, a mixture combining 60 forward primers for TCR Vbeta segments and 13 reverse primers for TCR Jbeta segments was used. This is the immuneACCESS table as TCRdb keeps it, with only in-frame sequences that have V and J called. A part of the clones is gone; compared with another copy, unresolved V genes explain less than half, and the rest is unexplained. The sample profile shows 160,000 or so clones; 65% to 85% of them were found once. 1.5% to 1.7% of the sample belongs to the ten largest clones. Sequencing was carried out using PBMCs. These receptors came from a woman aged 18-35 years in good health and CMV-seronegative.

The rearrangement uses TRBV7-2 and TRBJ2-7; the D is unclear. The V end was cut by 3 bases, the J end by 0 bases, with 15 bases between. Germline CDR1 and CDR2: SGHTA and FQGNSA. This CDR3 comprises 16 residues. CDR3 protein: CASSFVVTPSSYEQYF. The CDR3 DNA reads TGTGCCAGCAGCTTTGTTGTGACTCCGAGCTCCTACGAGCAGTACTTC. Using reference TRBV7-2 and TRBJ2-7 for the parts outside the CDR3, the full variable domain is GAGVSQSPSNKVTEKGKDVELRCDPISGHTALYWYRQSLGQGLEFLIYFQGNSAPDKSGLPSDRFSAERTGGSVSTLTIQRTQQEDSAVYLCASSFVVTPSSYEQYFGPGTRLTVT.

This chain uses TRBV30 with TRBJ2-5; maybe TRBD2 (6 bases). Germline CDR1 and CDR2: GTSNPN and SVGIG (reference sequence). The CDR3 has 13 residues. The ends were cut back, 2 bases at V and 1 base at J, with 8 bases in the middle. The DNA of the CDR3 is TGTGCCTGGAGTTCCGGGGGCCAAGAGACCCAGTACTTC. This sequence encodes CAWSSGGQETQYF. Complete variable domain (other parts from reference TRBV30 and TRBJ2-5): SQTIHQWPATLVQPVGSPLSLECTVEGTSNPNLYWYRQAAGRGLQLLFYSVGIGQISSEVPQNLSASRPQDRQFILSSKKLLLSDSGFYLCAWSSGGQETQYFGPGTRLLVL.

The V gene is TRBV6-1, the J gene TRBJ1-2, with a tentative D call TRBD1 (5 bases). The V end was cut by 1 base, the J end by 4 bases, with 10 bases between. The germline CDR1 and CDR2 sequences are MNHNS and SASEGT. The CDR3 length is 14 residues. The CDR3 DNA reads TGTGCCAGCAGTGAAGGGGTGGGGCCCTATGGCTACACCTTC. This gives the protein CASSEGVGPYGYTF.

Points on this clone: A read error may account for a junction end that differs from germline. The same CDR3 is also encoded by other DNA sequences in this sample. The chain is built from TRBV5-4 and TRBJ2-7; 10 bases map to TRBD2. Germline assignment: CDR1 SGHNT and CDR2 YYREEE (reference sequence). CDR3 length equals 15 residues. The CDR3 nucleotides read TGTGCCAGTAGCTCCTTAGCGGGGGGCATCCAGGAGCAGTACTTC. It is translated as CASSSLAGGIQEQYF.

V and J are TRBV19 and TRBJ2-1; D ambiguous. The CDR3 totals 15 residues. Germline V gene data show CDR1 as LNHDA and CDR2 as SQIVND (reference sequence). Trimming removed 3 bases from V and 2 bases from J, with 11 bases in between. CDR3 region: CASSISASAYNEQFF. Here the CDR3 DNA reads TGTGCCAGTAGTATTTCCGCCTCAGCCTACAATGAGCAGTTCTTC.

Comments on this clone: Germline and junction disagree at one end, which may indicate a read error. V and J are TRBV7-7 and TRBJ1-1; D possibly corresponds to TRBD1 (5 bases). CDR3 length: 13 residues. Germline CDR1 is SSHAT and CDR2 is FNYEAQ (reference sequence). CDR3 in DNA: TGTGCTAGCAGCTTAGACCAGGGCACTGAAGCTTTCTTT. Amino acids: CASSLDQGTEAFF.

The V and J genes are TRBV13 and TRBJ2-1; 12 bases are a match to TRBD2. This CDR3 spans 14 amino acids. Germline assignment: CDR1 PRHDT and CDR2 FYEKMQ (reference sequence). Germline trimming cut 4 bases from V and 7 bases from J; bases unmatched to any gene: 2. The CDR3, as DNA: TGTGCCAGCAGCTCTAGCGGGGGGGTTAATGAGCAGTTCTTC. Translating gives CASSSSGGVNEQFF. The full variable domain, its missing parts supplied by reference TRBV13 and TRBJ2-1, is AAGVIQSPRHLIKEKRETATLKCYPIPRHDTVYWYQQGPGQDPQFLISFYEKMQSDKGSIPDRFSAQQFSDYHSELNMSSLELGDSALYFCASSSSGGVNEQFFGPGTRLTVL.

The rearrangement joins TRBV6-1 to TRBJ1-2; 8 bases are shared with TRBD1. Trimming took 4 bases from V and 3 from J; bases not matched to a gene: 7. The CDR3 length is 15 residues. Germline-derived CDR1 and CDR2 are MNHNS and SASEGT. The CDR3 DNA reads TGTGCCAGCAGTGGAGGACAGGGAATTCACTATGGCTACACCTTC. As protein: CASSGGQGIHYGYTF.

This chain joins TRBV5-1 and TRBJ2-3; 8 bases line up with TRBD2. Germline assignment: CDR1 SGHRS and CDR2 YFSETQ. The V and J ends lost 0 bases and 2 bases, in that order; junction bases with no gene match: 5. There are 16 residues in the CDR3. DNA for the CDR3: TGCGCCAGCAGCTTGGCCGGGGGGGTATTCACAGATACGCAGTATTTT. Translation: CASSLAGGVFTDTQYF.

This clone has only one observation. V gene TRBV7-9 combines with J gene TRBJ1-5; 8 bases are shared with TRBD1. Germline V gene data show CDR1 as SEHNR and CDR2 as FQNEAQ (reference sequence). V shed 5 bases and J 7 bases; nucleotides not matched to a gene: 7. The CDR3 spans 14 residues. CDR3 sequence reads: CASSTGQGDQPQHF. CDR3 DNA: TGTGCCAGCAGCACCGGACAGGGCGACCAGCCCCAGCATTTT.

The chain employs TRBV6-1 and TRBJ1-5; D is ambiguous. Germline CDR1 reads MNHNS; CDR2 reads SASEGT. Trimming took 4 bases from V and 0 from J, leaving 10 bases between them. This CDR3 is built from 15 residues. CDR3 sequence reads: CASSAGETSNQPQHF. The CDR3 region has the DNA TGTGCCAGCAGTGCCGGAGAAACTAGCAATCAGCCCCAGCATTTT.

The chain couples TRBV30 to TRBJ2-7; no reliable D call. The V and J ends lost 3 bases and 4 bases respectively, with 25 bases between them. CDR1 is GTSNPN and CDR2 is SVGIG in the germline V gene (reference sequence). The CDR3 is 17 amino acids. For the CDR3, the DNA is TGTGCCTGGAGCAATAAATACAGCCACTCGAAAACTTACGAGCAGTACTTC. As protein: CAWSNKYSHSKTYEQYF. The complete variable domain, with remaining parts taken from reference TRBV30 and TRBJ2-7, reads SQTIHQWPATLVQPVGSPLSLECTVEGTSNPNLYWYRQAAGRGLQLLFYSVGIGQISSEVPQNLSASRPQDRQFILSSKKLLLSDSGFYLCAWSNKYSHSKTYEQYFGPGTRLTVT.